These 20 T cell receptor beta chains share one sample of origin, sequenced in a study of shared clonotypes between healthy human individuals. The table came from immunoSEQ multiplex PCR; TCRdb's copy has only in-frame clones and leaves some out. The sample has over a million clones, 98% seen once. Sequencing used naive CD4+ T cells sorted from blood. The subset was: CD45RA+ positively selected. The source of these receptors is a man between 25 and 39 years old in good health.

The rearrangement joins TRBV4-3 to TRBJ2-7; TRBD2 aligns across 11 bases. The germline V gene has CDR1 LGHNA and CDR2 YSLEER. V lost 4 bases, J lost 1 base, and 3 bases stayed unmatched. This CDR3 contains 15 residues. The CDR3 DNA is TGCGCCAGCAGCCCCCGACTAGCGGGGTCCTACGAGCAGTACTTC. Translated: CASSPRLAGSYEQYF.

This clone was seen just once. The rearrangement uses TRBV5-1 and TRBJ2-1; D assignment may be TRBD1 or TRBD2 (5 bases each). Germline CDR1 reads SGHRS; CDR2 reads YFSETQ. The V end lost 0 bases, the J end lost 9 bases, and 16 bases lay between the germline ends. The CDR3 contains 15 residues. The CDR3 here is CASSLEGRGTGEQFF. Here the CDR3 DNA reads TGCGCCAGCAGCTTGGAGGGCAGAGGGACGGGTGAGCAGTTCTTC.

V and J are TRBV30 and TRBJ2-7, with D possibly TRBD2 on 6 matching bases. CDR1 and CDR2 from the germline V gene are GTSNPN and SVGIG (reference sequence). The CDR3 has 14 residues. Trimming shortened V by 2 bases and J by 3 bases, and 14 bases separated the two germline ends. The CDR3 loop is CAWSTLAQNYEQYF. The DNA of the CDR3 is TGTGCCTGGAGTACCCTAGCGCAAAACTACGAGCAGTACTTC.

The V call is TRBV14, the J call TRBJ2-7; D remains ambiguous. In germline, CDR1 is SGHDN, CDR2 FVKESK. V was pared by 4 bases and J by 2 bases, with 21 bases between. This CDR3 is 17 amino acids long. The CDR3 region is CASSPWSLKMGPYEQYF. The CDR3 DNA sequence: TGTGCCAGCAGCCCATGGTCATTAAAAATGGGTCCCTACGAGCAGTACTTC.

The J gene is TRBJ2-7, the V gene TRBV27; 13 bases match TRBD2. CDR3 length: 15 residues. V shed 4 bases, J shed 3 bases, and the junction held 3 bases outside the gene matches. Germline-derived CDR1 and CDR2 are MNHEY and SMNVEV (reference sequence). CDR3 in DNA: TGTGCCAGCAGTTCTCGGACTAGCGGGAGCTACGAGCAGTACTTC. Amino acids: CASSSRTSGSYEQYF.

The chain carries TRBV28 and TRBJ2-1, with 11 bases fitting TRBD2. In germline, CDR1 is MDHEN, CDR2 SYDVKM. There are 16 residues in the CDR3. Losses at the gene ends were 3 bases for V and 5 bases for J; bases not matched to a gene: 6. CDR3 region: CASSFWASGRHNEQFF. The CDR3 DNA sequence: TGTGCCAGCAGTTTTTGGGCTAGCGGGAGGCACAATGAGCAGTTCTTC.

This chain connects TRBV7-9 to TRBJ2-1; 11 positions match TRBD1. V lost 7 bases, J lost 5 bases, and 4 bases stayed unmatched. CDR1 is SEHNR, CDR2 FQNEAQ, per germline (reference sequence). CDR3 length: 14 amino acids. The chain's CDR3 is CASTGQGVDNEQFF. The CDR3 nucleotides are TGTGCCAGCACGGGACAGGGGGTGGACAATGAGCAGTTCTTC.

V is TRBV30 and J is TRBJ1-2, with 8 bases lining up with TRBD1. J was trimmed by 7 bases and V by 0 bases; bases with no gene match: 4. Germline V gives CDR1 GTSNPN, CDR2 SVGIG (reference sequence). The CDR3 runs 13 residues. CDR3 nucleotides: TGTGCCTGGAGTGTACGGACAGGGCGTGGCTACACCTTC. Protein sequence: CAWSVRTGRGYTF.

The chain couples TRBV9 to TRBJ2-7, with TRBD1 identical over 8 bases. The trim removed 4 bases at V and 3 bases at J, leaving 3 bases unmatched. The CDR3 runs 13 residues. Per germline, CDR1 SGDLS and CDR2 YYNGEE. The CDR3 DNA sequence: TGTGCCAGCAGCCGACAGGGGATCTACGAGCAGTACTTC. Protein sequence: CASSRQGIYEQYF.

On this clone: The sample carries other DNA sequences with the same CDR3. The J gene is TRBJ2-7, the V gene TRBV5-1; D might be TRBD1 or TRBD2, each matching 5 bases. The germline gives CDR1 SGHRS, CDR2 YFSETQ. The CDR3 length is 13 residues. The V end lost 2 bases, the J end lost 3 bases, and 9 bases lay between the germline ends. The CDR3 DNA reads TGCGCCAGCAGCTTAAGAGGGGTCTACGAGCAGTACTTC. Amino acids: CASSLRGVYEQYF.

The rearrangement uses TRBV5-1 and TRBJ1-1; no reliable D call. The CDR3 loop spans 15 amino acids. The germline V and J ends were trimmed by 4 bases and 0 bases, with 13 bases remaining between them. From germline, CDR1 is SGHRS and CDR2 YFSETQ. CDR3 loop: CASSLLDGMNTEAFF. The CDR3 coding sequence is TGCGCCAGCAGCCTACTGGACGGGATGAACACTGAAGCTTTCTTT.

This clone has a single count. The CDR3 loop is CASSQAYSPARELFF. The CDR3 nucleotides are TGTGCCAGCAGCCAAGCATACTCCCCGGCCAGGGAGCTGTTTTTT. The chain joins TRBV4-2 to TRBJ2-2, with D uncertain. The ends were cut back, 1 base at V and 9 bases at J, with 15 bases in the middle. The germline V gene encodes CDR1 LGHNA and CDR2 YNFKEQ. The CDR3 sequence is 15 residues long.

V usage is TRBV28 and J usage is TRBJ2-7; D possibly corresponds to TRBD2 (6 bases). The CDR3 extends over 14 amino acids. The germline V gene encodes CDR1 MDHEN and CDR2 SYDVKM. Deletions cut 7 bases from V and 4 bases from J, with 17 bases between. As DNA, the CDR3 is TGTGCCAGCAACAACCTAGCGCCTCCGTACGAGCAGTACTTC. Translation: CASNNLAPPYEQYF.

V and J are TRBV6-5 and TRBJ2-7, with TRBD1 matching over 11 bases. This CDR3 spans 15 amino acids. Germline V lookup: CDR1 MNHEY, CDR2 SVGAGI. Trimming took 1 base from V and 2 from J; bases not matched to a gene: 1. The CDR3 spells CASSYWTGGPYEQYF. CDR3 DNA: TGTGCCAGCAGTTACTGGACAGGGGGCCCCTACGAGCAGTACTTC.

V and J are TRBV6-5 and TRBJ1-4, with D hard to call. CDR3 length equals 13 residues. Trimming removed 0 bases from V and 8 bases from J, with 7 bases in between. Looked up from germline, CDR1 is MNHEY and CDR2 is SVGAGI. CDR3 DNA sequence: TGTGCCAGCAGTTACTCGACGACCGAAAAACTGTTTTTT. Protein sequence: CASSYSTTEKLFF.

A single count supports this clone. Other nucleotide sequences in the sample specify the same CDR3. This chain links TRBV5-5 with TRBJ2-2, with TRBD1 as a possible D gene (5 bases). The germline CDR1 and CDR2 sequences are SGHKS and YYEKEE (reference sequence). V shed 0 bases and J shed 3 bases, with 6 bases lying between them. The CDR3 covers 14 residues. The CDR3 region is CASSLVRDTGELFF. DNA for the CDR3: TGTGCCAGCAGCTTGGTCAGGGACACCGGGGAGCTGTTTTTT.

This rearrangement joins TRBV18 to TRBJ2-2, with TRBD2 matching 7 bases. The CDR3 totals 17 residues. Germline CDR1 KGHSH, CDR2 LQKENI. The ends lost 0 bases at V and 5 bases at J; junction bases unmatched: 9. The CDR3 bases are TGTGCCAGCTCACCACCGGCGCTAGCGGCAATAACCGGGGAGCTGTTTTTT. Its translation: CASSPPALAAITGELFF.

Concerning this clone: At one end the junction does not follow the germline gene, possibly because of a read error. J is TRBJ2-4 and V is TRBV7-2; no reliable D call. The CDR3 has 12 residues. From germline, CDR1 is SGHTA and CDR2 FQGNSA. The CDR3 DNA reads TGTGCCAGCAGCTTAAAAGGGATAGGGTTGGACTTC. Translating gives CASSLKGIGLDF. Based on the CDR3 plus reference TRBV7-2 and TRBJ2-4, the full variable domain is GAGVSQSPSNKVTEKGKDVELRCDPISGHTALYWYRQSLGQGLEFLIYFQGNSAPDKSGLPSDRFSAERTGGSVSTLTIQRTQQEDSAVYLCASSLKGIGLDFGAGTRLSVL.

V is TRBV9 and J is TRBJ2-7, with TRBD1 as a possible D gene (5 bases). TRBJ2-5 matches the DNA end more closely, so the J call is doubtful. The CDR3 totals 13 residues. The germline CDR1 and CDR2 sequences are SGDLS and YYNGEE. CDR3 region: CASSVGTGETQYF. In DNA form, the CDR3 reads TGTGCCAGCAGCGTAGGAACAGGCGAGACCCAGTACTTC.

The chain couples TRBV7-9 to TRBJ2-7, with 7 positions matching TRBD1. The junction had 17 bases not matched to a gene; V was cut back by 5 bases and J by 1 base. This CDR3 has 18 amino acids. Looked up from germline, CDR1 is SEHNR and CDR2 is FQNEAQ (reference sequence). CDR3 sequence (DNA): TGTGCCAGCAGCCGCGGGCCCGAAAGGGGGCTTCTATCCTACGAGCAGTACTTC. Protein: CASSRGPERGLLSYEQYF. The full variable domain, in which reference TRBV7-9 and TRBJ2-7 provide the parts outside the CDR3, is DTGVSQNPRHKITKRGQNVTFRCDPISEHNRLYWYRQTLGQGPEFLTYFQNEAQLEKSRLLSDRFSAERPKGSFSTLEIQRTEQGDSAMYLCASSRGPERGLLSYEQYFGPGTRLTVT.